The clone carrying this T cell receptor (beta chain) was counted at least ten times. Its cognate antigen is unknown. This record belongs to a study of T cells in Graves' hyperthyroidism and ophthalmopathy. The study's findings and limits: Ophthalmopathy was distinguished from stable hyperthyroidism by 13 V-J signatures.

TCR beta CDR3 sequences were amplified from RNA transcripts. An initial round of RT-PCR targeting the TCR CDR3 relied on the HTBI primer set. TCRdb used MiXCR to reprocess the multiplex PCR reads, holding one entry per CDR3 protein. The sample gives a few hundred thousand distinct CDR3 sequences, about 45% of which show up once; 44% is in the top ten. A patient was excluded if there was uncontrolled infection, other autoimmune disease, pregnancy or lactation. The sample was peripheral blood or thyroid tissue (not recorded which). This sequence originates from an adult woman with Graves' disease, either hyperthyroidism or ophthalmopathy (not recorded which).

The DNA of the CDR3 is TGTGCCATCAGTGAAGGATATGAGACCCAGTACTTC. This translates into CAISEGYETQYF. The chain recombines TRBV10-3 with TRBJ2-5; D is ambiguous. V lost 3 bases to trimming and J lost 5 bases, with 7 bases between them. The CDR3 is 12 amino acids. The germline gives CDR1 ENHRY, CDR2 SYGVKD.